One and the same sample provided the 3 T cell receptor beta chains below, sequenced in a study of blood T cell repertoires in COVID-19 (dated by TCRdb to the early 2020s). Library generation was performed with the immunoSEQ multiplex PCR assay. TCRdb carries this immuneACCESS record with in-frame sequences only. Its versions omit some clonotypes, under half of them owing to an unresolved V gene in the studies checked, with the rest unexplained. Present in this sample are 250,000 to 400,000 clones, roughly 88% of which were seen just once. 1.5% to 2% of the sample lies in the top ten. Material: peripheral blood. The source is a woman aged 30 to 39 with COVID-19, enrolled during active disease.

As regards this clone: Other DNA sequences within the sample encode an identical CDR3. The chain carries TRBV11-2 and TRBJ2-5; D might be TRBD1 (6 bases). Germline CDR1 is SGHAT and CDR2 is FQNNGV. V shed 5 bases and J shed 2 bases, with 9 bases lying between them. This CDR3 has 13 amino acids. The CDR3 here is CASSPGTQETQYF. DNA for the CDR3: TGTGCCAGCAGCCCGGGGACACAAGAGACCCAGTACTTC.

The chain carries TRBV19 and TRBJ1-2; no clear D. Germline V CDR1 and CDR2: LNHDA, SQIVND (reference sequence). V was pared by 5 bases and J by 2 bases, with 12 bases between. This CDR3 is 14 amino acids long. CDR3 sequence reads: CASSVGSRNYGYTF. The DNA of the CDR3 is TGTGCCAGTAGTGTCGGGTCCCGAAACTATGGCTACACCTTC.

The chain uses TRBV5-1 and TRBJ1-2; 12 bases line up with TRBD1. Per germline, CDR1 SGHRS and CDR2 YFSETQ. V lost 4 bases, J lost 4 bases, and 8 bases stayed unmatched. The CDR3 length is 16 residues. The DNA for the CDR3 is TGCGCCAGCAGCCCCGGGACAGGGGGCGAGGTCTATGGCTACACCTTC. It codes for CASSPGTGGEVYGYTF.